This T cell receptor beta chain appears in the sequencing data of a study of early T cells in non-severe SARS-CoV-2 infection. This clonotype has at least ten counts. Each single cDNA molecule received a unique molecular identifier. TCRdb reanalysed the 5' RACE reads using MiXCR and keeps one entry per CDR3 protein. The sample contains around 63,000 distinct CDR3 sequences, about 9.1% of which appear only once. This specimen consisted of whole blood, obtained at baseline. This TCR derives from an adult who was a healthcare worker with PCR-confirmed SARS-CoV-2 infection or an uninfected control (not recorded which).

DNA for the CDR3: TGTGCCAGCCAGACAGGGGATAGGAGTCAGCCCCAGCATTTT. It specifies CASQTGDRSQPQHF. The V and J genes are TRBV7-9 and TRBJ1-5, with 8 bases that match TRBD1. Germline V lookup: CDR1 SEHNR, CDR2 FQNEAQ (reference sequence). This CDR3 region has 14 residues. The junction had 9 bases not matched to a gene; V was cut back by 8 bases and J by 6 bases.